These 8 T cell receptor beta chains were all obtained from the same sample, sequenced in a study of blood T cell repertoires in COVID-19. The table came from immunoSEQ multiplex PCR; TCRdb's copy has only in-frame clones and leaves some out. The sample gives roughly 14,000 clones, about nine tenths of which show up once; about 5% is in the top ten. The material sequenced was peripheral blood. The receptors shown here come from a human donor in a cohort sampled during active COVID-19.

The V gene is TRBV6-5, the J gene TRBJ2-5; weak D call: TRBD2 (7 bases). Germline V gene data show CDR1 as MNHEY and CDR2 as SVGAGI. There are 15 residues in the CDR3. Trimming took off 6 bases at V and 10 bases at J, with 24 bases between the two ends. CDR3 region: CASSRTSEGVTGQYF. The CDR3, as DNA: TGTGCCAGCAGCCGTACTAGCGAGGGGGTTACCGGCCAGTACTTC.

This clone has more than one count but fewer than ten. The gene calls are TRBV4-2 and TRBJ1-5; 7 bases map to TRBD1. The CDR3 runs 16 residues. Per the germline V gene, CDR1 is LGHNA and CDR2 is YNFKEQ. After removal of 0 bases from V and 6 bases from J, the junction contained 8 bases not matched to a gene. CDR3 DNA: TGTGCCAGCAGCCAAGATGTCACAGGGGTTTGTCAGCCCCAGCATTTT. Protein product: CASSQDVTGVCQPQHF.

V gene TRBV27 combines with J gene TRBJ2-4; 8 bases fit TRBD1. CDR3 size: 12 residues. Germline V gene lookup returns CDR1 MNHEY and CDR2 SMNVEV (reference sequence). Trimming took 6 bases from V and 13 from J; bases not matched to a gene: 8. This CDR3 reads CASSTQGVTQYF. The CDR3 nucleotides are TGTGCCAGCAGCACACAGGGGGTGACGCAGTACTTC.

The rearrangement links TRBV4-3 to TRBJ1-1; D is perhaps TRBD1 (6 bases). The CDR3 has 14 residues. CDR1 LGHNA and CDR2 YSLEER come from the germline V gene. V was trimmed by 1 base and J by 5 bases, leaving 11 bases between them. The CDR3 loop is CASSQGAGETEAFF. DNA for the CDR3: TGCGCCAGCAGCCAAGGAGCAGGGGAAACTGAAGCTTTCTTT.

The chain carries TRBV5-3 and TRBJ2-7; no clear D. TRBV5-3 counts as an open reading frame of uncertain function. V was pared by 7 bases and J by 7 bases, with 9 bases between. CDR3 length: 10 amino acids. CDR3 region: CAREPWEQYF. For the CDR3, the DNA is TGTGCCAGAGAGCCCTGGGAGCAGTACTTC.

The rearrangement joins TRBV5-6 to TRBJ2-7; D not certain. The CDR3 has 12 amino acids. Germline V gene lookup returns CDR1 SGHDT and CDR2 YYEEEE. V was cut by 1 base and J by 4 bases, with 6 bases left in between. Here the CDR3 reads CASSLRAYEQYF. CDR3 nucleotides: TGTGCCAGCAGCTTGAGAGCATACGAGCAGTACTTC.

The chain joins TRBV28 to TRBJ1-5; D might be TRBD1 (5 bases). The CDR3 loop spans 13 amino acids. Germline CDR1 MDHEN, CDR2 SYDVKM. With 1 base removed from V and 7 bases from J, the gap between germline ends came to 8 bases. CDR3 nucleotides: TGTGCCAGCAGTTTATCAGGGTCCCAGCCCCAGCATTTT. Translated, it gives CASSLSGSQPQHF.

V and J are TRBV11-2 and TRBJ2-1, with D perhaps TRBD2 (6 bases). The CDR3 is made up of 17 amino acids. The germline gives CDR1 SGHAT, CDR2 FQNNGV. V lost 0 bases and J lost 7, with 19 bases in between. The CDR3 DNA is TGTGCCAGCAGCTTAGATCAGTGGGAGGCGCTTCGGAATGAGCAGTTCTTC. Amino acid sequence: CASSLDQWEALRNEQFF.